The 29 T cell receptor beta chains given below trace back to one sample, sequenced in a study of spatial heterogeneity in lung cancer. TCRdb recomputed calls from the 5' RACE reads with MiXCR, one row per CDR3 protein. The repertoire holds 3,500 to 5,000 distinct CDR3 sequences, with approximately 30% as singletons. This sample's time point: blood at routine non-recurrence follow-up after resection. The material was PBMCs, obtained at follow-up. The receptor set was obtained from a male donor with early-stage non-small cell lung cancer.

This clonotype appeared many times. The chain has TRBV7-9 and TRBJ2-5; no reliable D call. Trimming took off 3 bases at V and 5 bases at J, with 10 bases between the two ends. CDR1 is SEHNR, CDR2 FQNEAQ, per germline (reference sequence). The CDR3 is 13 amino acids. The CDR3 DNA sequence: TGTGCCAGCAGCTTGTCTCAGGCGGAGACCCAGTACTTC. This encodes CASSLSQAETQYF.

By its share, this clonotype is medium-sized. The chain employs TRBV5-1 and TRBJ2-2, with D perhaps given as TRBD1 or TRBD2 (6 bases each). Deletions cut 3 bases from V and 2 bases from J, with 14 bases between. CDR1 is SGHRS, CDR2 YFSETQ, per germline. The CDR3 consists of 16 residues. The CDR3 protein is CASSSDSGANTGELFF. CDR3 nucleotide sequence: TGCGCCAGCAGCTCCGACTCGGGGGCCAACACCGGGGAGCTGTTTTTT.

The table lists this clonotype with a few counts. This chain connects TRBV28 to TRBJ2-7, with D perhaps matching TRBD2 (5 bases). Trimming took off 6 bases at V and 0 bases at J, with 12 bases between the two ends. Germline values: CDR1 MDHEN, CDR2 SYDVKM. This CDR3 has 14 residues. The DNA of the CDR3 is TGTGCCAGCAGGGGGAGTAGAGGCTCCTACGAGCAGTACTTC. Its protein is CASRGSRGSYEQYF. The full variable domain, its missing parts supplied by reference TRBV28 and TRBJ2-7, is DVKVTQSSRYLVKRTGEKVFLECVQDMDHENMFWYRQDPGLGLRLIYFSYDVKMKEKGDIPEGYSVSREKKERFSLILESASTNQTSMYLCASRGSRGSYEQYFGPGTRLTVT.

In its sample, this clonotype was seen a few times. This sequence joins TRBV2 and TRBJ2-3; D is undetermined. CDR3 length: 13 residues. Germline assignment: CDR1 SNHLY and CDR2 FYNNEI. V was clipped by 3 bases and J by 2 bases, with 6 bases between them. The CDR3 reads CASSEVATDTQYF. The CDR3 DNA reads as TGTGCCAGCAGTGAGGTTGCCACAGATACGCAGTATTTT.

This clonotype was seen many times. The V and J genes are TRBV5-6 and TRBJ2-7; no reliable D call. Germline V lookup: CDR1 SGHDT, CDR2 YYEEEE. This CDR3 comprises 13 residues. The germline V and J ends were trimmed by 2 bases and 0 bases, with 6 bases remaining between them. The CDR3 loop reads CASSFVSSYEQYF. DNA of the CDR3: TGTGCCAGCAGCTTTGTCAGCTCCTACGAGCAGTACTTC.

V is TRBV27 and J is TRBJ2-4; no firm D call. CDR3 size: 16 residues. The ends were cut back, 5 bases at V and 0 bases at J, with 14 bases in the middle. CDR1 and CDR2 (germline): MNHEY, SMNVEV (reference sequence). The CDR3 here is CASSPSLTLAKNIQYF. The CDR3 DNA reads as TGTGCCAGCAGTCCCAGCCTCACTCTAGCCAAAAACATTCAGTACTTC.

This clonotype is termed medium-sized (0.01 to 0.1%). The chain employs TRBV19 and TRBJ2-1, with D tentatively TRBD1 (5 bases). Germline V gene lookup returns CDR1 LNHDA and CDR2 SQIVND (reference sequence). The CDR3 is 15 residues long. Trimming took off 3 bases at V and 5 bases at J, with 14 bases between the two ends. The CDR3 nucleotides read TGTGCCAGTAGTATTCGAGCAGGGTCCCACAATGAGCAGTTCTTC. Translation gives CASSIRAGSHNEQFF.

The rearrangement uses TRBV13 and TRBJ2-1, with TRBD2 as a possible D gene (5 bases). Trimming removed 3 bases from V and 9 bases from J, with 15 bases in between. CDR3 length: 14 residues. Per germline, CDR1 PRHDT and CDR2 FYEKMQ (reference sequence). This CDR3 reads CASSFEGLSGEQFF. Here the CDR3 DNA reads TGTGCCAGCAGCTTCGAGGGATTAAGTGGTGAGCAGTTCTTC.

The gene calls are TRBV20-1 and TRBJ2-3; D gene unclear. V lost 6 bases to trimming and J lost 5 bases, with 18 bases between them. This CDR3 is built from 14 residues. Germline lookup yields CDR1 DFQATT and CDR2 SNEGSKA (reference sequence). CDR3 bases: TGCAGTGCCTTACGCGAGCCGCTAGGAGATACGCAGTATTTT. It translates to CSALREPLGDTQYF.

Sample share makes this clonotype medium-sized. The chain uses TRBV29-1 and TRBJ2-5, with D maybe TRBD2 (6 bases). Germline CDR1 and CDR2: SQVTM and ANQGSEA. V lost 4 bases, J lost 5 bases, and 11 bases lay in between. The CDR3 totals 12 residues. The CDR3 bases are TGCAGCGTTGTCACTAGCAGGGAGACCCAGTACTTC. This sequence encodes CSVVTSRETQYF.

This clonotype has more than one count but fewer than ten. The J gene is TRBJ1-1, the V gene TRBV28; 8 bases are a match to TRBD1. Germline V gene sequence: CDR1 MDHEN, CDR2 SYDVKM. CDR3 size: 14 residues. V was pared by 6 bases and J by 4 bases, with 7 bases of the junction left unmatched. The CDR3 protein is CASSTRTGFTEAFF. Written as DNA, the CDR3 is TGTGCCAGCAGCACCCGGACAGGGTTCACTGAAGCTTTCTTT.

This chain joins TRBV7-8 and TRBJ2-1, with TRBD2 matching over 10 bases. V trimming: 6 bases; J trimming: 7 bases; junction bases outside the gene matches: 9. The CDR3 has 15 amino acids. CDR1 and CDR2 from the germline V gene are SGHVS and FQNEAQ. The CDR3 here is CASSYRAGGPNEQFF. The CDR3 region has the DNA TGTGCCAGCAGTTATAGAGCGGGAGGGCCAAATGAGCAGTTCTTC.

V gene TRBV28 combines with J gene TRBJ2-3; D is perhaps TRBD1 (6 bases). Germline-derived CDR1 and CDR2 are MDHEN and SYDVKM. CDR3 length: 16 residues. V was cut by 5 bases and J by 2 bases, with 17 bases left in between. CDR3 sequence reads: CASSLQSSGVTDTQYF. CDR3 DNA sequence: TGTGCCAGCAGTCTACAGTCCTCAGGGGTCACAGATACGCAGTATTTT.

By share of the sample, this clonotype is medium-sized (0.01 to 0.1%). The CDR3 DNA sequence: TGCAGTGCTAGAGATCTAGCAGACTACAGGGTTGAACTGTTTTTT. Its translation is CSARDLADYRVELFF. The chain uses TRBV20-1 and TRBJ1-4; D is possibly TRBD1 (6 bases). Germline CDR1 DFQATT, CDR2 SNEGSKA (reference sequence). This CDR3 has 15 amino acids. V was shortened by 0 bases and J by 12 bases, with 20 bases between the two germline ends.

This clonotype came up a few times. V usage is TRBV5-1 and J usage is TRBJ1-5, with D maybe TRBD1 (5 bases). V lost 4 bases and J 3 bases, leaving 11 bases between the germline ends. This CDR3 contains 14 residues. Germline V gene lookup returns CDR1 SGHRS and CDR2 YFSETQ. CDR3 coding DNA: TGCGCCAGCAGCGATGGGACGGACAATCAGCCCCAGCATTTT. Residues: CASSDGTDNQPQHF.

This clonotype was recorded only once. V is TRBV7-9 and J is TRBJ1-5, with D maybe TRBD1 (6 bases). There are 15 residues in the CDR3. Trimming took 1 base from V and 8 from J, leaving 15 bases between them. Germline CDR1 is SEHNR and CDR2 is FQNEAQ (reference sequence). CDR3 protein: CASSLGGQGKEPQHF. In DNA, the CDR3 is TGTGCCAGCAGCTTAGGTGGGCAGGGGAAGGAGCCCCAGCATTTT.

This clonotype is judged medium-sized. The chain links TRBV5-1 to TRBJ2-3, with no clear D. This CDR3 is built from 11 residues. CDR1 and CDR2 (germline): SGHRS, YFSETQ. The V end was cut by 2 bases, the J end by 6 bases, with 4 bases between. The CDR3 DNA reads TGCGCCAGCAGCTTCTTGGATACGCAGTATTTT. Protein: CASSFLDTQYF.

J is TRBJ2-3 and V is TRBV20-1; D is possibly TRBD1 (5 bases). Germline values: CDR1 DFQATT, CDR2 SNEGSKA (reference sequence). The CDR3 has 12 amino acids. V was shortened by 7 bases and J by 2 bases, with 10 bases between the two germline ends. Written as DNA, the CDR3 is TGCAGTGGACAGACCCACACAGATACGCAGTATTTT. Translating gives CSGQTHTDTQYF.

V is TRBV12-3 or TRBV12-4 and J is TRBJ1-4, with a tentative D call TRBD1 (5 bases). Trimming pared 6 bases from V and 10 bases from J, leaving 9 bases between. This CDR3 contains 11 residues. CDR3 region: CASSGGGKLFF. The DNA of the CDR3 is TGTGCCAGCAGCGGGGGAGGAAAACTGTTTTTT.

By share of the sample, this clonotype is medium-sized (0.01 to 0.1%). V and J are TRBV4-1 and TRBJ2-1; 7 bases are a match to TRBD1. The junction had 9 bases not matched to a gene; V was cut back by 1 base and J by 6 bases. This CDR3 contains 16 residues. In germline, CDR1 is MGHRA, CDR2 YSYEKL. The chain's CDR3 is CASSQAQGTVSNEQFF. In DNA form, the CDR3 reads TGCGCCAGCAGCCAAGCCCAGGGGACAGTGAGCAATGAGCAGTTCTTC.

The chain employs TRBV10-2 and TRBJ2-1, with D maybe TRBD1 (6 bases). The CDR3 extends over 13 amino acids. Between the trimmed V and J ends, which lost 5 bases and 3 bases, there was a span of 8 bases. In germline, CDR1 is WSHSY, CDR2 SAAADI. CDR3 sequence: CASSLGGYNEQFF. CDR3 sequence (DNA): TGCGCCAGCAGTTTAGGGGGCTACAATGAGCAGTTCTTC.

The V and J genes are TRBV5-1 and TRBJ2-7, with 16 nucleotides matching TRBD2. Looked up from germline, CDR1 is SGHRS and CDR2 is YFSETQ. This CDR3 has 19 amino acids. V lost 3 bases and J lost 5; bases outside the gene matches: 14. CDR3 DNA: TGCGCCAGCAGCTACTCCGGGACTAGCGGGAGGGCCCTGTTCCACGAGCAGTACTTC. Encoded protein: CASSYSGTSGRALFHEQYF. Variable domain in full (rest from reference TRBV5-1 and TRBJ2-7): KAGVTQTPRYLIKTRGQQVTLSCSPISGHRSVSWYQQTPGQGLQFLFEYFSETQRNKGNFPGRFSGRQFSNSRSEMNVSTLELGDSALYLCASSYSGTSGRALFHEQYFGPGTRLTVT.

The chain joins TRBV5-1 to TRBJ2-5; D might be TRBD2 (5 bases). The CDR3 contains 14 residues. The V gene's germline CDR1 is SGHRS and CDR2 YFSETQ. The V end lost 0 bases, the J end lost 4 bases, and 10 bases lay between the germline ends. CDR3 DNA: TGCGCCAGCAGCTTGGCGGCTAGCCCAGAGACCCAGTACTTC. Its translation: CASSLAASPETQYF.

This clonotype was detected once. The chain is built from TRBV20-1 and TRBJ2-7; TRBD1 aligns across 7 bases. Germline lookup yields CDR1 DFQATT and CDR2 SNEGSKA (reference sequence). CDR3 length: 14 residues. The J segment lost 2 bases and the V segment lost 6 bases, leaving 10 bases of the junction unmatched. CDR3 bases: TGCAGTGCCCGGTCGTTTGGGACAGCCTACGAGCAGTACTTC. Amino acid sequence: CSARSFGTAYEQYF.

This clonotype is medium-sized by share. This chain joins TRBV28 and TRBJ1-2; 7 nucleotides match TRBD1. This CDR3 has 13 residues. From germline, CDR1 is MDHEN and CDR2 SYDVKM. The V and J ends lost 10 bases and 3 bases, in that order; junction bases with no gene match: 8. The CDR3 here is CATKHRGDYGYTF. The CDR3 DNA is TGTGCCACCAAACACAGGGGTGACTATGGCTACACCTTC.

This clonotype is labeled medium-sized (0.01 to 0.1%). CDR3 DNA: TGTGCCAGCCGTTCAGGGGGGGCCACATCCTACGAGCAGTACTTC. Translated, it gives CASRSGGATSYEQYF. This rearrangement joins TRBV3-1 to TRBJ2-7; D may match TRBD1 or TRBD2 (7 bases each). V dropped 8 bases and J dropped 1 base, with 18 bases sitting between them. In germline, CDR1 is LGHDT, CDR2 YNNKEL (reference sequence). The length of the CDR3 is 15 residues.

The chain couples TRBV7-2 to TRBJ1-3; D possibly corresponds to TRBD1 (5 bases). CDR1 SGHTA and CDR2 FQGNSA come from the germline V gene. This CDR3 is 15 amino acids long. The germline V and J ends were trimmed by 3 bases and 2 bases, with 11 bases remaining between them. The CDR3 protein is CASSFQGGPGNTIYF. In DNA form, the CDR3 reads TGTGCCAGCAGCTTCCAGGGAGGTCCTGGAAACACCATATATTTT.

By proportion, this clonotype is large. The J gene is TRBJ2-5, the V gene TRBV29-1; 7 bases are shared with TRBD2. V was clipped by 2 bases and J by 1 base; unmatched bases: 7. Germline V gives CDR1 SQVTM, CDR2 ANQGSEA. The CDR3 sequence is 15 residues long. CDR3 coding DNA: TGCAGCGTTGAAAAGGAGCGGGACCTCCAAGAGACCCAGTACTTC. It codes for CSVEKERDLQETQYF.

This clonotype has just one count. The rearrangement joins TRBV28 to TRBJ2-3; D remains ambiguous. V lost 6 bases and J 8 bases, leaving 12 bases between the germline ends. Per the germline V gene, CDR1 is MDHEN and CDR2 is SYDVKM. The CDR3 is 12 amino acids. In DNA, the CDR3 is TGTGCCAGCAGCCTCTGGGATGCTACGCAGTATTTT. It codes for CASSLWDATQYF. Combining the CDR3 with reference TRBV28 and TRBJ2-3 gives the whole variable domain DVKVTQSSRYLVKRTGEKVFLECVQDMDHENMFWYRQDPGLGLRLIYFSYDVKMKEKGDIPEGYSVSREKKERFSLILESASTNQTSMYLCASSLWDATQYFGPGTRLTVL.